This record concerns one TCR beta chain sequence. Its cognate antigen has yet to be identified. No qualities accompany the bases; no much larger clone lies one base away. This record comes from a study of T and B cells in COVID-19 patients (TCRdb year 2020). Study-level background: Using TRB and IGH repertoire sequencing of peripheral blood, the study characterized adaptive immunity in COVID-19 patients who had active infection or had recovered. A couple of patients were in both the active and recovered cohorts because samples existed from active disease and from after recovery. Critical illness requiring mechanical ventilation or ECMO was present in three fifths of the roughly 20 patients in the active-infection cohort. Median age was nearly 35 years in the recovered cohort versus about 68 years in the active-infection cohort. Over 7.5 million TCR sequences were analysed from a TCR and BCR sequence repository that comprised 35 or so patients and some 70 time points. As many as 9 follow-up blood samples were collected from each patient, and in some individuals these samples spanned different disease stages. An age-matched reference group of 35 to 45 healthy donors negative for COVID-19 antibodies served as the comparison for repertoire analyses. Comorbidities linked to unfavorable COVID-19 outcome were present in about 90% of the 20 patients in the active-infection cohort. A recovered cohort comprised some 18 patients contributing 20 to 25 samples, mostly after mild to moderate COVID-19 managed as outpatients.

From the cysteine through the phenylalanine, the CDR3 covers 17 amino acids. The entry retains the CDR3 DNA only, 51 bases that are in frame from base 1. The germline V gene specifies MNHNS as CDR1 and SASEGT as CDR2. Trimming at the junction amounts to 0 bases on V and 5 bases on J, and the germline ends lie 14 bases apart. Genomic DNA extracted from blood, in amounts of 250-500 ng, served as the starting material for amplifying TRB repertoires. The listed sequencing device is Illumina MiSeq. Multiplex PCR with BIOMED2 TRB-A/B primer pools was used to amplify TRB rearrangements. Illumina-compatible adapters and 7-nucleotide sample barcodes were added to the amplicons in two consecutive PCRs. All library PCRs used Phusion HS II polymerase. The amplicons were purified from gel with the NucleoSpin Gel and PCR Clean-up kit, measured on Qubit, and then pooled at 4 to 5 nM. The quality of the amplicon pool was checked on an Agilent 2100 Bioanalyzer prior to Illumina next-generation sequencing. Processing in the source paper ran as follows. Annotation of TRB rearrangements was performed with MiXCR 3.0.8 using the default MiXCR reference library. Non-productive reads and sequences with fewer than 2 reads were removed, and every unique CDR3 nucleotide sequence was treated as one clone. Clonality, diversity, richness and V-J gene usage were computed in R 3.5.1. GLIPH2 was used to cluster TCRs by CDR3 similarity, and OLGA was used to calculate generation probabilities. GLIPH2 clusters were kept only if they contained at least four unique TCR clonotypes found in at least three individuals. Starting from the raw public reads, TCRdb applied fastp trimming at Q25, assembled clones with MiXCR and retained in-frame beta chains. Merged by CDR3 protein, the rows form single entries marked with the most common genes and DNA. In this record, the V and J calls reflect TCRdb's handling and not the investigators' own analysis. Present in this sample are about 11,000 distinct CDR3 sequences, 30% of which were seen just once. The top ten hold around 27% of the sample.

Findings and caveats that apply to the study as a whole: The reported TCR clusters were stated to require prospective validation before clinical use. The cohort was considered too small for HLA contributions to COVID-19 susceptibility or severity to be assessed. TRBV/TRBJ gene usage was reported as strongly skewed in patients with COVID-19. Few blood samples were available from mildly ill patients while symptoms were present, and early samples from severe cases were likewise scarce. In active COVID-19, TRB repertoires were highly clonal, while at recovery, diversity and richness increased above the levels seen in healthy donors. A total of 2,331 TCR clusters were exclusive to the recovered cohort, and roughly 31 of those clusters were low-pGen clusters. Specific T cell subsets (CD4+/Treg/CD8+) and sorted SARS-CoV-2-responsive or tetramer+ T cells had not yet been sequenced, with those experiments still ongoing.

The rearrangement joined TRBV6-1 to TRBJ1-6; the D region possibly corresponds to TRBD1 (6 bases align). Material: blood. This clonotype originated in a human donor who had recovered from COVID-19. This receptor has the CDR3 CASSEAGRGGNNSPLHF. The base sequence is TGTGCCAGCAGTGAAGCGGGCAGGGGAGGGAATAATTCACCCCTCCACTTT.